The clone carrying this TCR beta chain has only one observation. The data derive from a study of T cell changes during pregnancy in multiple sclerosis. Generated by immunoSEQ multiplex PCR, the TCRdb table keeps only in-frame clones and is missing some. The data show approximately 70,000 clones, with 89% seen just once and over 0.8% held by the top ten. The CDR3 spans 15 residues. From germline, CDR1 is SGHTS and CDR2 YDEGEE. The junction had 7 bases not matched to a gene; V was cut back by 2 bases and J by 5 bases. Sequenced material: peripheral blood, taken in the first trimester of pregnancy. This sequence joins TRBV5-8 and TRBJ2-5; 9 positions agree with TRBD1. This sequence originates from a female donor in good health, enrolled as a control in a pregnancy study. Here the CDR3 DNA reads TGTGCCAGCAGCTTAGGGACAGGGCGCTCGGAGACCCAGTACTTC. Translated, it gives CASSLGTGRSETQYF.